This T cell receptor (beta chain) comes out of a study of T cell responses to AZD1222 COVID-19 vaccine. Analysis merged second doses at about 4 or about 12 weeks. Findings of the study overall: The sample set comprised mostly white British donors with more females, and clonal diversity was possibly underestimated. Repertoire collection took place solely once the T cell response had peaked. The study found vaccine-associated CD4 TCRs spanning spike, dominant at 160-218 and 743-854.

The germline V and J ends were trimmed by 0 bases and 4 bases, with 19 bases remaining between them. Looked up from germline, CDR1 is SGHRS and CDR2 is YFSETQ. The CDR3 length is 17 residues. TCRdb's table, derived via immunoSEQ multiplex PCR, lists solely in-frame clones and lacks some. The sample shows over 100,000 clones, 87% of them seen only once. Note on this clone: Its cognate antigen is unknown.

This receptor was obtained from an adult who received the AZD1222 COVID-19 vaccine. The V gene is TRBV5-1, the J gene TRBJ1-2; no definite D call. Sequenced here: peripheral blood, sampled 28 days after the second AZD1222 dose. DNA for the CDR3: TGCGCCAGCAGCTTGGATTCCCTTAACGGGATCGGCTATGGCTACACCTTC. This translates into CASSLDSLNGIGYGYTF. Drawing the rest from reference TRBV5-1 and TRBJ1-2, the complete variable domain is KAGVTQTPRYLIKTRGQQVTLSCSPISGHRSVSWYQQTPGQGLQFLFEYFSETQRNKGNFPGRFSGRQFSNSRSEMNVSTLELGDSALYLCASSLDSLNGIGYGYTFGSGTRLTVV.